This T cell receptor (beta chain) was profiled in a study of T-cell memory formation after mild COVID-19. Study findings and constraints: Contracting clones localized mainly to CM and EM when CD4+ and mainly to EMRA when CD8+.

A single record per CDR3 protein comes from TCRdb applying MiXCR to the 5' RACE reads. Of 200,000 or so distinct CDR3 sequences listed, approximately 16% are singletons. As for this clonotype: The antigen remains unidentified.

The CDR3 runs 16 residues. The V gene's germline CDR1 is SGHTA and CDR2 FQGTGA. V lost 1 base to trimming and J lost 4 bases, with 16 bases between them. The chain has TRBV7-3 and TRBJ2-5, with a tentative D call TRBD2 (6 bases). This clonotype was obtained from an adult woman who had mild COVID-19 (a few samples of this study predate the infection). Cell type and time point are not known. Material for sequencing was PBMCs or a T cell subset sorted from them (not recorded which). The CDR3 sequence is CASSLSFRAGGETQYF. CDR3 nucleotide sequence: TGTGCCAGCAGCTTAAGCTTCAGAGCGGGCGGAGAGACCCAGTACTTC.